This T cell receptor beta chain was found in a study of T cell responses to AZD1222 COVID-19 vaccine. Whole-study findings and limits: Females outnumbered males among donors, who were mostly white British; clonal diversity was possibly underestimated.

TCRdb keeps only in-frame clones here, not all; method: immunoSEQ multiplex PCR. The data show about 150,000 clones, just over 90% seen once. On this clone: What it binds is not known.

From germline, CDR1 is KGHSH and CDR2 LQKENI. V was pared by 3 bases and J by 0 bases, with 18 bases between. The CDR3 is 17 amino acids. The chain joins TRBV18 to TRBJ2-7, with TRBD2 as a possible D gene (5 bases). The sample consisted of peripheral blood, taken 28 days after the second AZD1222 dose. This clonotype was obtained from an adult who received the AZD1222 COVID-19 vaccine. The CDR3 loop reads CASSPNRGLKISYEQYF. CDR3 DNA: TGTGCCAGCTCACCCAACCGCGGGCTAAAAATCTCCTACGAGCAGTACTTC.